One sample yielded the 13 T cell receptor beta chains listed below, sequenced in a study of immune evolution from preneoplasia to lung adenocarcinoma. Sequenced by immunoSEQ multiplex PCR; TCRdb stores in-frame clones only, minus some. This sample has approximately 8,800 clones, with 75% to 85% found just once. Source material: FFPE lung adenocarcinoma in situ tissue. The receptor set was obtained from a person between 65 and 80 years old with lung adenocarcinoma.

The rearrangement uses TRBV9 and TRBJ2-7, with D maybe TRBD2 (6 bases). Trimming left V 2 bases short and J 6 bases short, with 12 bases between. Germline lookup yields CDR1 SGDLS and CDR2 YYNGEE. The CDR3 loop spans 13 amino acids. CDR3 sequence reads: CASSVGPSAEQYF. CDR3 DNA: TGTGCCAGCAGCGTGGGACCTAGCGCCGAGCAGTACTTC.

The DNA for the CDR3 is TGCGCCAGCAGCTCATATCCGGACAGGGGGAACATTCAGTACTTC. It specifies CASSSYPDRGNIQYF. The chain has TRBV5-1 and TRBJ2-4, with TRBD1 identical over 10 bases. Germline CDR1 SGHRS, CDR2 YFSETQ. The CDR3 consists of 15 residues. The ends lost 3 bases at V and 7 bases at J; junction bases unmatched: 7.

A single count supports this clone. The rearrangement links TRBV29-1 to TRBJ1-3, with no clear D. The CDR3 spans 13 residues. The V gene lost 6 bases and the J gene lost 0 bases, with 9 bases spanning the gap. Germline values: CDR1 SQVTM, CDR2 ANQGSEA. This chain's CDR3 is CSVLRDSGNTIYF. For the CDR3, the DNA is TGCAGCGTGTTACGAGACTCTGGAAACACCATATATTTT. The entire variable domain, with the rest obtained from reference TRBV29-1 and TRBJ1-3, is as follows: SAVISQKPSRDICQRGTSLTIQCQVDSQVTMMFWYRQQPGQSLTLIATANQGSEATYESGFVIDKFPISRPNLTFSTLTVSNMSPEDSSIYLCSVLRDSGNTIYFGEGSWLTVV.

This chain joins TRBV27 and TRBJ2-1; D possibly matches TRBD1 or TRBD2 (5 bases each). The CDR3 loop spans 17 amino acids. The V gene's germline CDR1 is MNHEY and CDR2 SMNVEV (reference sequence). V was trimmed by 5 bases and J by 3 bases, leaving 20 bases between them. The CDR3 is CASSTRGPDPLYNEQFF. In nucleotides, the CDR3 is TGTGCCAGCAGTACGAGGGGCCCTGACCCCCTCTACAATGAGCAGTTCTTC.

The gene calls are TRBV30 and TRBJ1-5; no definite D call. Germline assignment: CDR1 GTSNPN and CDR2 SVGIG (reference sequence). This CDR3 has 12 amino acids. V was shortened by 2 bases and J by 1 base, with 3 bases between the two germline ends. CDR3 sequence: CAWSRSNQPQHF. The DNA of the CDR3 is TGTGCCTGGAGTCGAAGCAATCAGCCCCAGCATTTT.

The chain combines TRBV9 with TRBJ2-5; a weak D match, TRBD1 (6 bases). CDR1 and CDR2 (germline): SGDLS, YYNGEE. The CDR3 totals 13 residues. Deletions cut 2 bases from V and 5 bases from J, with 10 bases between. The CDR3 DNA is TGTGCCAGCAGCGTCCGCCAGGGGGAGACCCAGTACTTC. Protein product: CASSVRQGETQYF.

The genes are TRBV29-1 and TRBJ2-7, with D perhaps matching TRBD1 (6 bases). Germline CDR1 is SQVTM and CDR2 is ANQGSEA. This CDR3 contains 13 residues. V gave up 4 bases and J gave up 1 base, with 11 bases separating them. CDR3 in amino acids: CSVGWQGSYEQYF. CDR3 sequence (DNA): TGCAGCGTTGGGTGGCAGGGGTCCTACGAGCAGTACTTC.

This chain links TRBV11-3 with TRBJ1-4, with TRBD1 matching 8 bases. V gave up 1 base and J gave up 7 bases; unmatched junction bases: 5. Germline V gene data show CDR1 as SGHNT and CDR2 as YENEEA. The CDR3 is 15 amino acids. CDR3 protein: CASSLGGQASEKLFF. The DNA of the CDR3 is TGTGCCAGCAGCTTAGGGGGACAGGCGTCTGAAAAACTGTTTTTT.

The rearrangement uses TRBV2 and TRBJ2-1; 8 bases fit TRBD2. The CDR3 is 14 amino acids. V dropped 6 bases and J dropped 6; count of bases not matched to a gene: 7. Looked up from germline, CDR1 is SNHLY and CDR2 is FYNNEI. CDR3 in amino acids: CASRTGLGGNEQFF. CDR3 DNA: TGTGCCAGCAGAACGGGACTAGGGGGCAATGAGCAGTTCTTC.

The genes are TRBV5-4 and TRBJ1-3; perhaps TRBD1 as D (6 bases). V lost 4 bases, J lost 0 bases, and 20 bases lay in between. Germline CDR1 reads SGHNT; CDR2 reads YYREEE (reference sequence). This CDR3 has 18 amino acids. The CDR3 bases are TGTGCCAGCAGCCAAGACGCCGTAGGACAGCCCTCTGGAAACACCATATATTTT. It is translated as CASSQDAVGQPSGNTIYF.

The V call is TRBV19, the J call TRBJ2-1, with D perhaps TRBD1 (5 bases). The CDR3 covers 15 residues. Deletions cut 4 bases from V and 7 bases from J, with 17 bases between. Germline CDR1 is LNHDA and CDR2 is SQIVND (reference sequence). Written as DNA, the CDR3 is TGTGCCAGTAGTAGGCAGGGAAGCCTAGGAAATGAGCAGTTCTTC. Its translation: CASSRQGSLGNEQFF.

Only one count was recorded for this clone. This rearrangement joins TRBV5-1 to TRBJ2-5; D possibly corresponds to TRBD1 (6 bases). With 4 bases removed from V and 5 bases from J, the gap between germline ends came to 18 bases. The CDR3 spans 15 residues. The germline V gene encodes CDR1 SGHRS and CDR2 YFSETQ. The CDR3 protein is CASSPGASRAETQYF. CDR3 DNA: TGCGCCAGCAGCCCAGGGGCTAGCAGAGCCGAGACCCAGTACTTC.

The chain has TRBV2 and TRBJ2-3; D is possibly TRBD1 or TRBD2 (5 bases each). Germline V gene lookup returns CDR1 SNHLY and CDR2 FYNNEI. The CDR3 covers 15 residues. V shed 3 bases and J shed 6 bases, with 16 bases lying between them. CDR3 in amino acids: CASSEGRGASDTQYF. CDR3 bases: TGTGCCAGCAGTGAGGGACGGGGAGCCTCGGATACGCAGTATTTT.